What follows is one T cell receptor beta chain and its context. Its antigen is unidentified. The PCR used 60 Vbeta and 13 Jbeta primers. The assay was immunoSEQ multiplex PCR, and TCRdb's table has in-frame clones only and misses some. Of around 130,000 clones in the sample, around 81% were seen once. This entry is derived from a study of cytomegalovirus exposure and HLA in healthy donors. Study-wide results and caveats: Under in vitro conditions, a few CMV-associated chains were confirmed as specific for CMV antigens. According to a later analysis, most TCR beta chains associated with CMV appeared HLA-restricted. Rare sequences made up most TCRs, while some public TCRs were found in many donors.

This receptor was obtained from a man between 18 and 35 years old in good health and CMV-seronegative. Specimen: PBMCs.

The DNA of the CDR3 is TGCAGCGTTGATGGTGTGGGTGGAGGTTACGAGCAGTACTTC. This translates into CSVDGVGGGYEQYF. The chain is built from TRBV29-1 and TRBJ2-7, with D possibly matching TRBD2 (5 bases). V shed 3 bases and J shed 4 bases, with 16 bases lying between them. Germline V gives CDR1 SQVTM, CDR2 ANQGSEA. CDR3 length: 14 residues.